This TCR beta chain was captured in a study of blood T cells in healthy people across ages. PBMCs, at least 6 million per sample, were isolated. Germline CDR1 and CDR2: SGHRS and YFSETQ. The CDR3 is 15 amino acids. The ends were cut back, 4 bases at V and 6 bases at J, with 19 bases in the middle. This clonotype was picked up many times. Together with a sample-barcoded 5' primer, a J-beta primer mix was included in a second PCR lasting roughly 6 to 12 cycles. TCRdb re-analysed the 5' RACE reads in MiXCR, keeping a single row per CDR3 protein. In the table there are roughly 640,000 distinct CDR3 sequences, about 30% of which are singletons.

This sequence was found in a woman at least 80 years old in good health. The genes are TRBV5-1 and TRBJ1-1; D remains ambiguous. Sequencing was performed on blood. Here the CDR3 DNA reads TGCGCCAGCAGCCTGGACGGCCAGCCGTGGGCTGAAGCTTTCTTT. Its translation: CASSLDGQPWAEAFF.